This T cell receptor (beta chain) stems from a study of read filtering for tumor transcriptome and immune sequencing (TCRdb year 2020). Regarding the research as a whole: The cohort was composed of roughly 16 male and 13 to 15 female patients, with a mean age of approximately 72 years and an age range of about 45 to 90. By revised international staging, 8 or 9 patients were R-ISS I, under 20 were R-ISS II and over five were R-ISS III. After DNase treatment, whole-transcriptome libraries were prepared using the TruSeq RNA Access Library Prep Kit. Per sample, about 4.05 to 11 million TCR-region mapped reads were obtained with IR-seq, compared with only about 80 to 1273 with RNA-seq. Using the same bone marrow samples, the study ran both targeted immune repertoire sequencing and bulk whole-transcriptome sequencing and then compared the TCR repertoires from each method. One of the main goals was to work out a read-filtering strategy for immune repertoire data, in particular whether clonotypes backed by only a single read should be removed. Study-level results and caveats: Compared with RNA-seq, IR-seq captured clonotypes at much greater depth and more reliably, and a smaller IR-seq throughput was enough to identify most of the shared clonotypes. The sorted CD138-negative fraction was not purified T cells but a mixed bone marrow immune population. In IR-seq, single-read clonotypes were roughly 82% of clonotypes but approximately 4% of total reads; in RNA-seq they were roughly 72% of clonotypes and less than 45% of reads. Removing single-read clonotypes increased the correlation between IR-seq and RNA-seq shared clonotype proportions.

Each patient had bone marrow sampled at the time of active disease. Isolation of bone marrow mononuclear cells was performed by Ficoll-Hypaque density gradient centrifugation. Myeloma plasma cells were removed and CD138-negative cells were collected by negative selection after labeling with CD138 magnetic microbeads on a MACS separator. The purity of the isolated cells was checked by flow cytometry with CD138 antibodies on an Attune NxT. TRIzol reagent was used to extract total RNA, which was then quantified with a NanoDrop spectrophotometer. Paired RNA-seq and IR-seq were performed on the CD138-negative bone marrow sample of each patient. Germline trimming amounts to 4 bases on V and 4 bases on J, with 7 as the count of junction bases outside the gene matches. The germline V gene specifies KGHDR as CDR1 and SFDVKD as CDR2. The CDR3 runs 15 amino acids, cysteine and phenylalanine included. Only the CDR3 region is kept as DNA, spanning 45 bases read in frame from base 1.

Ten or more counts support this clonotype. Its antigen specificity is not known. Base-call qualities are not available, and no considerably larger clone is one nucleotide away. Starting from 400 to 450 ng RNA, TCR libraries were constructed with the Immunoverse kit using molecular barcoded adaptors that cover the alpha/delta and beta/gamma chains. TCR library preparation used the same RNA that was used for transcriptome sequencing. Sequencing of the TCR libraries was done on an Illumina HiSeq 4000 with 2 x 150 cycles. As for the authors' bioinformatics: Using MiXCR, which included quality filtering and error correction, TCR reads were aligned to human V, D, J and C references and then assembled into CDR3 clonotypes. The tcR package in R was used to analyze clonotype counts and gene usage diversity. For inspection of raw mapping reads, RNA-seq reads were mapped by STAR aligner version 2.5.3a onto GRCh37 of the human genome. To test how sequencing depth affects detected clonotypes, IR-seq fastq files were randomly downsampled with Seqtk 1.3. TCRdb passed the public sequencing reads through fastp at Q25 and MiXCR, retaining productive beta sequences. Identical CDR3 protein sequences are pooled into one entry, listed with their most common genes and DNA. These V and J calls originate from TCRdb's pipeline instead of the authors' own analysis. Within this sample are about 45,000 distinct CDR3 sequences, with about 20% of them counted one time only. The ten largest account for approximately 40% of the sample.

This chain joins TRBV24-1 to TRBJ2-3, with 7 bases aligning to TRBD1. The clonotype comes from a donor aged 40 or over with multiple myeloma. Sequencing was done on a sample of a population of CD138-negative cells sorted from bone marrow. In light of the paper, this sample's cell subset or site label describes: bone marrow mononuclear cells depleted of CD138+ plasma/myeloma cells by negative magnetic selection. Here the CDR3 is given as CATSDPKGAADTQYF. The sequenced DNA: TGTGCCACCAGTGACCCCAAGGGGGCCGCAGATACGCAGTATTTT.